The rows below give T cell receptor beta chains drawn from one sample of a study of T-cell reconstitution after alpha-beta-depleted transplantation in children. MiXCR, applied by TCRdb to the PCR reads, yields one record per CDR3 protein. In the table there are 300,000 to 400,000 distinct CDR3 sequences, around 15% of which are singletons. The sample was PBMCs, mostly from graft donor cells, taken 360 days after TCRalphabeta/CD19-depleted stem cell transplant. These receptors were collected from a male patient aged 2-10 years who had a stem cell transplant for acute lymphoblastic leukemia, so the T cells may come from the graft donor. The CDR3 runs from the conserved cysteine through the conserved F or W. The order of the fields is D gene, V gene, CDR3 length, J gene, clone size, CDR3 DNA, CDR3 protein. D genes are given only for firm matches. Clone size appears in some rows only: once, few, many, or a class for an expanded clone.

D: NA
V: TRBV27
length: 15
J: TRBJ2-1
size: few
DNA: TGTGCCAGCAGTTTTGTGCTAGCACTCTACAATGAGCAGTTCTTC
CDR3: CASSFVLALYNEQFF

D: TRBD1
V: TRBV28
length: 15
J: TRBJ2-7
size: NA
DNA: TGTGCCAGCAGTCCCCTCGGGACAGGAACGGACGAGCAGTACTTC
CDR3: CASSPLGTGTDEQYF

D: TRBD1
V: TRBV27
length: 16
J: TRBJ2-3
size: NA
DNA: TGTGCCAGCAGTTTCTTAGGACAGGCGGGCACAGATACGCAGTATTTT
CDR3: CASSFLGQAGTDTQYF

D: TRBD1
V: TRBV20-1
length: 15
J: TRBJ2-2
size: many
DNA: TGCAGTGCTCAGGACAGGGGGCCGAACACCGGGGAGCTGTTTTTT
CDR3: CSAQDRGPNTGELFF

D: TRBD2
V: TRBV3-1
length: 16
J: TRBJ2-3
size: many
DNA: TGTGCCAGCAGCCCCACAGCGGGATCCCCTAGGTATACGCAGTATTTT
CDR3: CASSPTAGSPRYTQYF

D: NA
V: TRBV7-9
length: 16
J: TRBJ2-1
size: few
DNA: TGTGCCAGCAGCTTAGGGGGAGGCCGGGCCTACAATGAGCAGTTCTTC
CDR3: CASSLGGGRAYNEQFF

D: NA
V: TRBV18
length: 13
J: TRBJ2-1
size: NA
DNA: TGTGCCAGCTCACCAGCGGTAGAGGGTGAGCAGTTCTTC
CDR3: CASSPAVEGEQFF

D: TRBD1
V: TRBV28
length: 15
J: TRBJ2-1
size: NA
DNA: TGTGCCAGCAGCCCTTGGACAGGGAGCTACAATGAGCAGTTCTTC
CDR3: CASSPWTGSYNEQFF

D: NA
V: TRBV4-2
length: 14
J: TRBJ1-5
size: few
DNA: TGTGCCAGCAGCCCCGGGGGAGGCGATCAGCCCCAGCATTTT
CDR3: CASSPGGGDQPQHF

D: NA
V: TRBV7-2
length: 14
J: TRBJ2-7
size: few
DNA: TGTGCCAGCAGCTTAGCTAGAGGCGGGTACGAGCAGTACTTC
CDR3: CASSLARGGYEQYF

D: NA
V: TRBV9
length: 15
J: TRBJ2-1
size: NA
DNA: TGTGCCAGCAGCGTCAGCGGACTCTCCTACAATGAGCAGTTCTTC
CDR3: CASSVSGLSYNEQFF

D: TRBD2
V: TRBV12-3/TRBV12-4
length: 16
J: TRBJ2-1
size: NA
DNA: TGTGCCAGCACCGTTAGCGGGAGAGCGGAAACGAATGAGCAGTTCTTC
CDR3: CASTVSGRAETNEQFF

D: NA
V: TRBV7-2
length: 14
J: TRBJ1-6
size: NA
DNA: TGTGCCAGCAGCTTGGGGCCCCGAGACTCACCCCTCCACTTT
CDR3: CASSLGPRDSPLHF

D: TRBD1
V: TRBV28
length: 12
J: TRBJ2-7
size: few
DNA: TGTGCCACATCCCGGACAGGCTACGAGCAGTACTTC
CDR3: CATSRTGYEQYF

D: NA
V: TRBV28
length: 15
J: TRBJ2-1
size: NA
DNA: TGTGCCAGCAGTTTAGGGAGCGGGTGGGTTGATGAGCAGTTCTTC
CDR3: CASSLGSGWVDEQFF

D: NA
V: TRBV20-1
length: 12
J: TRBJ2-7
size: NA
DNA: TGCAGTGCTAGTCGGGTTCCCTACGAGCAGTACTTC
CDR3: CSASRVPYEQYF

D: NA
V: TRBV29-1
length: 12
J: TRBJ1-2
size: many
DNA: TGCAGCGTTGACGGACAGCGCTATGGCTACACCTTC
CDR3: CSVDGQRYGYTF

D: NA
V: TRBV4-2
length: 14
J: TRBJ2-1
size: NA
DNA: TGTGCCAGCAGCCAAGAAGGGATGTACAATGAGCAGTTCTTC
CDR3: CASSQEGMYNEQFF

D: NA
V: TRBV12-3/TRBV12-4
length: 15
J: TRBJ2-5
size: NA
DNA: TGTGCCAGCAGTTTACCCCGACAGCCCCAAGAGACCCAGTACTTC
CDR3: CASSLPRQPQETQYF

D: NA
V: TRBV3-1
length: 13
J: TRBJ1-5
size: NA
DNA: TGTGCCAGCAGCGCCCCAGGGATGGTGCCCCAGCATTTT
CDR3: CASSAPGMVPQHF

D: TRBD1
V: TRBV7-9
length: 16
J: TRBJ2-3
size: NA
DNA: TGTGCCAGCAGCATCCCCCAGGGGGCCGGCACAGATACGCAGTATTTT
CDR3: CASSIPQGAGTDTQYF

D: NA
V: TRBV5-6
length: 14
J: TRBJ1-2
size: few
DNA: TGTGCCAGCAGCTTTGTGTGGGGCCCGGACGGCTACACCTTC
CDR3: CASSFVWGPDGYTF

D: TRBD2
V: TRBV28
length: 16
J: TRBJ2-2
size: many
DNA: TGTGCCAGCAGTGGTTTAGCGGGAGTAAAAACCGGGGAGCTGTTTTTT
CDR3: CASSGLAGVKTGELFF

D: NA
V: TRBV4-1
length: 15
J: TRBJ2-4
size: NA
DNA: TGCGCCAGCAGCCAATACGCAGGGGCCAAAAACATTCAGTACTTC
CDR3: CASSQYAGAKNIQYF

D: NA
V: TRBV29-1
length: 14
J: TRBJ2-7
size: few
DNA: TGCAGCGTAGAACCGGGTCCCAGCTCCTACGAGCAGTACTTC
CDR3: CSVEPGPSSYEQYF

D: NA
V: TRBV20-1
length: 14
J: TRBJ1-1
size: few
DNA: TGCAGTGCTAGAGTGCTCGGGGGGAAGTCTGAAGCTTTCTTT
CDR3: CSARVLGGKSEAFF

D: TRBD1
V: TRBV4-1
length: 15
J: TRBJ1-5
size: NA
DNA: TGCGCCAGCAGCCAAGGGGACAGGGGCAATCAGCCCCAGCATTTT
CDR3: CASSQGDRGNQPQHF

D: NA
V: TRBV6-2/TRBV6-3
length: 13
J: TRBJ1-6
size: few
DNA: TGTGCCAGCAGTAGCCTTACGGGTCGGGCCCTCCACTTT
CDR3: CASSSLTGRALHF

D: TRBD2
V: TRBV3-1
length: 18
J: TRBJ2-7
size: NA
DNA: TGTGCCAGCAGCCAAGCAGCCCTAGCGGGAGGCAACTACTACGAGCAGTACTTC
CDR3: CASSQAALAGGNYYEQYF

D: NA
V: TRBV29-1
length: 19
J: TRBJ2-1
size: NA
DNA: TGCAGCGTTGAAGATCCCCCTAAGACACATTCTGACAGTTACAATGAGCAGTTCTTC
CDR3: CSVEDPPKTHSDSYNEQFF

D: NA
V: TRBV7-6
length: 17
J: TRBJ1-1
size: NA
DNA: TGTGCCAGCAGCTTAGGTAGTTATGGCAGGGTGAACACTGAAGCTTTCTTT
CDR3: CASSLGSYGRVNTEAFF

D: TRBD1
V: TRBV4-2
length: 17
J: TRBJ2-1
size: few
DNA: TGTGCCAGCAGCCAAGAAGGATCCGGGACAGGGGGTTCTATGGAGTTCTTC
CDR3: CASSQEGSGTGGSMEFF

D: NA
V: TRBV9
length: 15
J: TRBJ1-1
size: few
DNA: TGTGCCAGCAGCTCCCAGGGAGGGGTGAACACTGAAGCTTTCTTT
CDR3: CASSSQGGVNTEAFF

D: TRBD1
V: TRBV29-1
length: 13
J: TRBJ2-3
size: NA
DNA: TGCAGCGTCGGACAGGTTTTGTCAGATACGCAGTATTTT
CDR3: CSVGQVLSDTQYF

D: NA
V: TRBV10-3
length: 14
J: TRBJ1-2
size: few
DNA: TGTGCCATCAGCCTGGACAGCTCAAACTATGGCTACACCTTC
CDR3: CAISLDSSNYGYTF

D: TRBD2
V: TRBV7-3
length: 17
J: TRBJ2-1
size: NA
DNA: TGTGCCAGCAGCTTATGGTCCAGCGGGATAACCTACAATGAGCAGTTCTTC
CDR3: CASSLWSSGITYNEQFF

D: NA
V: TRBV7-2
length: 15
J: TRBJ1-2
size: NA
DNA: TGTGCCAGCAGCTCCTTAGTCCAGGGGACCTATGGCTACACCTTC
CDR3: CASSSLVQGTYGYTF

D: NA
V: TRBV4-3
length: 15
J: TRBJ2-1
size: NA
DNA: TGCGCCAGCAGCCAAGACCTCGGTATGGGCGATGAGCAGTTCTTC
CDR3: CASSQDLGMGDEQFF

D: TRBD2
V: TRBV6-5
length: 16
J: TRBJ2-3
size: many
DNA: TGTGCCAGCAGTTACTCGACTAGCGGCAGCACAGATACGCAGTATTTT
CDR3: CASSYSTSGSTDTQYF

D: NA
V: TRBV7-4
length: 14
J: TRBJ2-7
size: many
DNA: TGTGCCAGCAGCTTTATAACTAGATGTAACGAGCAGTACTTC
CDR3: CASSFITRCNEQYF

D: NA
V: TRBV5-1
length: 14
J: TRBJ2-3
size: few
DNA: TGCGCCAGCAGCGGCCGGGGGCCCGCAGATACGCAGTATTTT
CDR3: CASSGRGPADTQYF

D: TRBD2
V: TRBV12-3/TRBV12-4
length: 15
J: TRBJ2-1
size: many
DNA: TGTGCCAGCAGTTTAGGACTAGCGGGAGCCAATGAGCAGTTCTTC
CDR3: CASSLGLAGANEQFF

D: TRBD1
V: TRBV27
length: 17
J: TRBJ2-6
size: NA
DNA: TGTGCCAGCAGTTTATCAGGGACAGGGTACGGGGCCAACGTCCTGACTTTC
CDR3: CASSLSGTGYGANVLTF

D: TRBD1
V: TRBV4-1
length: 17
J: TRBJ2-1
size: NA
DNA: TGCGCCAGCAGCCAACCAATTGACAGGGCCCCCGTTGATAAGCAGTTCTTC
CDR3: CASSQPIDRAPVDKQFF

D: NA
V: TRBV5-1
length: 15
J: TRBJ2-2
size: many
DNA: TGCGCCAGCAGCTTTCTTGGGGCGAACACCGGGGAGCTGTTTTTT
CDR3: CASSFLGANTGELFF

D: NA
V: TRBV5-5
length: 13
J: TRBJ2-1
size: NA
DNA: TGTGCCAGCAGCCCGACTAACTACAATGAGCAGTTCTTC
CDR3: CASSPTNYNEQFF